This T cell receptor beta chain was captured by sequencing in a study of blood T cells in healthy people across ages. Overall study results and limits: When one million T cells were used, diversity estimates were thought to be underestimates. Higher diversity, along with more naive CD4+ cells, distinguished long-lived donors from aged donors.

On this clonotype: Its specificity is not known.

Sample-barcoded 5' priming and a J-beta primer mix drove a second PCR of about 7 to 12 cycles. TCRdb analysed the 5' RACE reads with MiXCR anew, one entry per CDR3 protein. The sample holds under 2 million distinct CDR3 sequences; roughly 32% are singletons and the top ten take around 11%. The donors, healthy Caucasians from Russia, were aged roughly 6 to 90. Total RNA was isolated from each sample in quantities of at least 6 micrograms. The CDR3 totals 15 residues. In germline, CDR1 is LGHDT, CDR2 YNNKEL (reference sequence). The V gene is TRBV3-1, the J gene TRBJ2-5; 8 bases are shared with TRBD2. The J call is uncertain, as TRBJ2-7 better fits the DNA end. The TCR originated in a young woman in good health. Material: blood. CDR3 DNA sequence: TGTGCCAGCAGCCCGGGACTAGAAAAAGGCTACGAGCAGTACTTC. Its protein is CASSPGLEKGYEQYF.